This TCR beta chain was sequenced in a study of cytomegalovirus exposure and HLA in healthy donors. It was with 60 Vbeta and 13 Jbeta primers that the PCR ran. The data were produced by immunoSEQ multiplex PCR, yet TCRdb's version contains in-frame clones alone and is incomplete. This sample's table reports roughly 120,000 clones. The CDR3 totals 13 residues. The germline gives CDR1 GTSNPN, CDR2 SVGIG (reference sequence). The TCR sequence derives from a man aged 25-45 years in good health and CMV-seronegative. This sequence joins TRBV30 and TRBJ2-5; 9 bases agree with TRBD2. Matching the DNA end better, TRBJ2-7 makes the J call doubtful. The sequenced material came from PBMCs. The CDR3 region is CAWSRTSVYEQYF. The CDR3 bases are TGTGCCTGGAGTCGGACTAGCGTCTACGAGCAGTACTTC.